The next 2 T cell receptor beta chains were all read from a single sample in a study of post-analysis software for immune sequencing data. Built from TCR beta cDNA, the libraries had unique molecular identifiers in them. TCRdb ran MiXCR on the PCR reads and lists one entry per CDR3 protein. The table has approximately 350,000 distinct CDR3 sequences, less than 35% seen once. Study observations and caveats: Included in a set of four or five TRBV segments more frequent in patients than controls were TRBV5-6, TRBV5-1 and TRBV20-1.

These receptors have no identified antigens. Sequencing used blood. These TCRs come from a girl aged 5-17 years with multiple sclerosis.

CDR3 protein: CASSIMGGDTDTQYF. As DNA, the CDR3 is TGTGCCAGCAGCATCATGGGAGGGGACACAGATACGCAGTATTTT. The J gene is TRBJ2-3, the V gene TRBV11-1, with TRBD2 matching over 7 bases. From germline, CDR1 is SGHAT and CDR2 FQDESV (reference sequence). The V and J ends lost 5 bases and 2 bases, in that order; junction bases with no gene match: 7. The CDR3 is 15 residues long.

Only a few counts were recorded for this clonotype. The V call is TRBV6-2 or TRBV6-3, the J call TRBJ2-1; D call uncertain. V was cut by 7 bases and J by 9 bases, with 10 bases left in between. This CDR3 contains 11 residues. Per germline, CDR1 MNHEY and CDR2 SVGEGT. In nucleotides, the CDR3 is TGTGCCAGCAATGGAATCAGTGAGCAGTTCTTC. Amino acid sequence: CASNGISEQFF.